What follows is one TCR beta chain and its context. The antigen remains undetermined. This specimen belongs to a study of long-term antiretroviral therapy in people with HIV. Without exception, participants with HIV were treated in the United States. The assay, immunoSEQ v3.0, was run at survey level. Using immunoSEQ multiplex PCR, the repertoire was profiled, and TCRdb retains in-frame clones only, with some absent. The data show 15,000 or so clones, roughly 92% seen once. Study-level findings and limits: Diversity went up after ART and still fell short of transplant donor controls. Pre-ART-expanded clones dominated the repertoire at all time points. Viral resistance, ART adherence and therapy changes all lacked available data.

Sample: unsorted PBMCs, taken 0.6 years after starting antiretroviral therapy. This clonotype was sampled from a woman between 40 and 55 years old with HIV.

The CDR3 DNA reads as TGTGCCAGCAGTTTAGTCGGGTCCCAAGAGACCCAGTACTTC. It yields the protein CASSLVGSQETQYF. The chain combines TRBV27 with TRBJ2-5; D is unresolved. Germline loops: CDR1 MNHEY, CDR2 SMNVEV (reference sequence). V shed 2 bases and J shed 1 base, with 8 bases lying between them. This CDR3 has 14 residues.